These 31 T cell receptor beta chains originate from one sample sequenced in a study of cytomegalovirus exposure and HLA in healthy donors. In the PCR, 60 Vbeta and 13 Jbeta primers were used. Assay: immunoSEQ multiplex PCR; the TCRdb copy retains only in-frame clones and omits some. The sample includes 200,000 or so clones, about 75% of them seen just once. Sequencing was performed on PBMCs. The receptors here all came from a man between 18 and 35 years old in good health and CMV-seronegative.

V gene TRBV29-1 combines with J gene TRBJ1-3; D uncertain. Per the germline V gene, CDR1 is SQVTM and CDR2 is ANQGSEA. Deletions cut 1 base from V and 0 bases from J, with 16 bases between. The length of the CDR3 is 17 residues. The CDR3 loop is CSVEVAPRLLSGNTIYF. Here the CDR3 DNA reads TGCAGCGTTGAAGTTGCGCCCAGGTTGCTCTCTGGAAACACCATATATTTT. The full variable domain, rest sourced from reference TRBV29-1 and TRBJ1-3, is SAVISQKPSRDICQRGTSLTIQCQVDSQVTMMFWYRQQPGQSLTLIATANQGSEATYESGFVIDKFPISRPNLTFSTLTVSNMSPEDSSIYLCSVEVAPRLLSGNTIYFGEGSWLTVV.

This clone appeared a single time. The chain couples TRBV19 to TRBJ2-4; 9 bases align to TRBD2. From germline, CDR1 is LNHDA and CDR2 SQIVND (reference sequence). The V segment lost 4 bases and the J segment 5 bases; nucleotides outside the gene matches: 6. There are 15 residues in the CDR3. The CDR3 DNA follows: TGTGCCAGTAGTAGGACAGCGGGGGGCGAAAACATTCAGTACTTC. As protein: CASSRTAGGENIQYF.

The chain carries TRBV28 and TRBJ1-1, with TRBD1 as a possible D gene (6 bases). Looked up from germline, CDR1 is MDHEN and CDR2 is SYDVKM. V was clipped by 1 base and J by 5 bases, with 11 bases between them. CDR3 size: 14 residues. The CDR3: CASSLLQGGTEAFF. Here the CDR3 DNA reads TGTGCCAGCAGTTTATTACAGGGAGGGACTGAAGCTTTCTTT.

V gene TRBV4-3 combines with J gene TRBJ1-4; D is unclear. This CDR3 contains 14 residues. V lost 1 base, J lost 3 bases, and 6 bases lay in between. The V gene's germline CDR1 is LGHNA and CDR2 YSLEER. The CDR3 spells CASSQGLANEKLFF. CDR3 bases: TGCGCCAGCAGCCAAGGGCTAGCTAATGAAAAACTGTTTTTT.

J is TRBJ1-4 and V is TRBV4-3, with D possibly matching TRBD1 (5 bases). Germline lookup yields CDR1 LGHNA and CDR2 YSLEER. Trimming left V 0 bases short and J 0 bases short, with 17 bases between. The CDR3 length is 19 residues. The CDR3 region has the DNA TGCGCCAGCAGCCAAGATCGGGGGATACGAGGGGCAACTAATGAAAAACTGTTTTTT. Its translation: CASSQDRGIRGATNEKLFF.

This clone is a singleton in its sample. The CDR3: CASSLSGRGLGEQYF. The CDR3 nucleotides read TGTGCCAGCAGTTTATCGGGCAGGGGGCTGGGCGAGCAGTACTTC. V usage is TRBV28 and J usage is TRBJ2-7; 8 bases map to TRBD1. This CDR3 region has 15 residues. With V trimmed by 1 base and J by 6 bases, 8 bases remained unmatched. Germline assignment: CDR1 MDHEN and CDR2 SYDVKM.

This chain joins TRBV5-1 and TRBJ1-2; 12 nucleotides agree with TRBD1. V trimming: 4 bases; J trimming: 1 base; junction bases outside the gene matches: 8. From germline, CDR1 is SGHRS and CDR2 YFSETQ. CDR3 size: 17 residues. In DNA form, the CDR3 reads TGCGCCAGCAGCCGAAGGGACAGGGGGCGGTTTAACTATGGCTACACCTTC. As protein: CASSRRDRGRFNYGYTF.

The rearrangement joins TRBV19 to TRBJ2-3; TRBD2 matches 15 bases. This CDR3 contains 17 residues. Germline V lookup: CDR1 LNHDA, CDR2 SQIVND (reference sequence). V was pared by 3 bases and J by 8 bases, with 9 bases of the junction left unmatched. CDR3 nucleotides: TGTGCCAGTAGTATCGGACTAGCGGGGGGGCCCTACGGTACGCAGTATTTT. This translates into CASSIGLAGGPYGTQYF.

The chain is built from TRBV28 and TRBJ1-3; tentatively, D is TRBD1 (5 bases). In germline, CDR1 is MDHEN, CDR2 SYDVKM. The CDR3 runs 21 residues. Deletions cut 2 bases from V and 0 bases from J, with 26 bases between. CDR3 DNA: TGTGCCAGCAGTTTACCCCAATTCCTTCTATTGGGGGGACGCTCTGGAAACACCATATATTTT. This translates into CASSLPQFLLLGGRSGNTIYF.

The J gene is TRBJ2-7, the V gene TRBV19; D possibly corresponds to TRBD1 (5 bases). Germline CDR1 is LNHDA and CDR2 is SQIVND (reference sequence). Trimming removed 1 base at V and 3 bases at J, with 13 bases between. There are 15 residues in the CDR3. CDR3: CASSIVPTAIYEQYF. CDR3 coding DNA: TGTGCCAGTAGTATAGTTCCGACAGCCATCTACGAGCAGTACTTC.

The chain links TRBV6-5 to TRBJ2-1; 8 bases are a match to TRBD1. V lost 2 bases and J lost 0; bases outside the gene matches: 3. CDR1 and CDR2 (germline): MNHEY, SVGAGI. CDR3 size: 16 residues. Written as DNA, the CDR3 is TGTGCCAGCAGTTACCAGGGGACAGGCTCCTACAATGAGCAGTTCTTC. Translating gives CASSYQGTGSYNEQFF.

This clone showed up just a few times. This chain links TRBV9 with TRBJ1-6; 7 bases are a match to TRBD1. This CDR3 is 15 amino acids long. The germline V gene encodes CDR1 SGDLS and CDR2 YYNGEE. Trimming removed 3 bases from V and 8 bases from J; junction bases left unmatched: 8. CDR3 sequence (DNA): TGTGCCAGCAGCGCCGACAGGGCAGATGATTCACCCCTCCACTTT. It is translated as CASSADRADDSPLHF.

The chain uses TRBV4-1 and TRBJ2-3; TRBD2 matches at 10 bases. Germline values: CDR1 MGHRA, CDR2 YSYEKL. After removal of 0 bases from V and 2 bases from J, the junction contained 5 bases not matched to a gene. The CDR3 totals 17 residues. The DNA of the CDR3 is TGCGCCAGCAGCCAAGATTCGGGACTAGCGATCACAGATACGCAGTATTTT. It yields the protein CASSQDSGLAITDTQYF.

The genes are TRBV19 and TRBJ1-2; TRBD1 matches 7 bases. Germline CDR1 and CDR2: LNHDA and SQIVND (reference sequence). The CDR3 loop spans 15 amino acids. The ends lost 2 bases at V and 3 bases at J; junction bases unmatched: 6. The CDR3 nucleotides are TGTGCCAGTAGTATATACGACAGGGTTGACTATGGCTACACCTTC. It specifies CASSIYDRVDYGYTF.

The chain's CDR3 is CASSLDQGSETQYF. The CDR3 nucleotides read TGTGCCAGCTCACTTGACCAGGGTTCAGAGACCCAGTACTTC. The chain combines TRBV18 with TRBJ2-5; D perhaps matches TRBD1 (5 bases). Germline values: CDR1 KGHSH, CDR2 LQKENI. Deletions cut 4 bases from V and 4 bases from J, with 13 bases between. The CDR3 has 14 amino acids.

V usage is TRBV7-9 and J usage is TRBJ2-1, with D possibly matching TRBD2 (6 bases). V shed 5 bases and J shed 1 base, with 15 bases lying between them. This CDR3 is built from 16 residues. CDR1 and CDR2 (germline): SEHNR, FQNEAQ (reference sequence). This chain's CDR3 is CASSVDVGGSYNEQFF. The CDR3 DNA reads TGTGCCAGCAGCGTGGATGTGGGGGGATCCTACAATGAGCAGTTCTTC.

This sequence joins TRBV6-1 and TRBJ2-7; 8 nucleotides line up with TRBD2. The trim removed 6 bases at V and 4 bases at J, leaving 8 bases unmatched. The CDR3 is 14 amino acids. CDR1 and CDR2 (germline): MNHNS, SASEGT. The CDR3 spells CASRGLGGEYEQYF. CDR3 sequence (DNA): TGTGCCAGCAGAGGCCTCGGGGGGGAGTACGAGCAGTACTTC.

This rearrangement joins TRBV14 to TRBJ2-2; 12 bases fit TRBD2. This CDR3 region has 16 residues. V lost 5 bases and J lost 6; bases outside the gene matches: 7. Germline-derived CDR1 and CDR2 are SGHDN and FVKESK. This CDR3 reads CASSLGLAGPPGELFF. The DNA for the CDR3 is TGTGCCAGCAGCTTGGGACTAGCGGGCCCGCCCGGGGAGCTGTTTTTT. Full variable domain (rest looked up from reference TRBV14 and TRBJ2-2): EAGVTQFPSHSVIEKGQTVTLRCDPISGHDNLYWYRRVMGKEIKFLLHFVKESKQDESGMPNNRFLAERTGGTYSTLKVQPAELEDSGVYFCASSLGLAGPPGELFFGEGSRLTVL.

The gene calls are TRBV28 and TRBJ2-7; 7 bases line up with TRBD1. Trimming at V came to 7 bases and at J to 3 bases, leaving 9 bases not matched to a gene. Germline V lookup: CDR1 MDHEN, CDR2 SYDVKM. The CDR3 sequence is 14 residues long. CDR3 coding DNA: TGTGCCAGCAATGAATCAGGGGGAAACTACGAGCAGTACTTC. Protein: CASNESGGNYEQYF.

This chain uses TRBV19 with TRBJ1-1; 7 nucleotides agree with TRBD1. CDR1 is LNHDA, CDR2 SQIVND, per germline (reference sequence). Trimming at V came to 9 bases and at J to 4 bases, leaving 8 bases not matched to a gene. CDR3 length: 13 amino acids. The CDR3 region is CASQTGWSTEAFF. Here the CDR3 DNA reads TGTGCCAGCCAGACAGGGTGGTCCACTGAAGCTTTCTTT.

The chain recombines TRBV7-3 with TRBJ2-5, with 8 bases fitting TRBD1. Germline V CDR1 and CDR2: SGHTA, FQGTGA. V lost 4 bases and J lost 4; bases outside the gene matches: 5. The CDR3 totals 14 residues. The CDR3 coding sequence is TGTGCCAGCAGCTCTGGACAGGGACGAGAGACCCAGTACTTC. Translation gives CASSSGQGRETQYF.

This clone was recorded only once. A junction boundary mismatches the germline segment, possibly from a read error. V usage is TRBV7-9 and J usage is TRBJ2-7; D ambiguous. The CDR3 totals 12 residues. CDR1 and CDR2 from the germline V gene are SEHNR and FQNEAQ (reference sequence). Written as DNA, the CDR3 is TGTTCCAGCAGCTTAACGGCCTACGAGCAGTACTTC. Protein: CSSSLTAYEQYF. Complete variable domain (other parts from reference TRBV7-9 and TRBJ2-7): DTGVSQNPRHKITKRGQNVTFRCDPISEHNRLYWYRQTLGQGPEFLTYFQNEAQLEKSRLLSDRFSAERPKGSFSTLEIQRTEQGDSAMYLCSSSLTAYEQYFGPGTRLTVT.

This clone was recorded only once. The CDR3 region is CASSYRPREKQYF. CDR3 bases: TGTGCCAGCAGTTATCGCCCCCGGGAGAAGCAGTACTTC. The chain recombines TRBV6-6 with TRBJ2-7; possibly TRBD2 for D (6 bases). Germline lookup yields CDR1 MNHNY and CDR2 SVGAGI (reference sequence). CDR3 length: 13 amino acids. V was trimmed by 3 bases and J by 8 bases, leaving 14 bases between them.

V gene TRBV28 combines with J gene TRBJ2-2, with 14 bases lining up with TRBD2. The junction had 0 bases not matched to a gene; V was cut back by 2 bases and J by 1 base. Germline CDR1 is MDHEN and CDR2 is SYDVKM. The length of the CDR3 is 17 residues. This chain's CDR3 is CASSLGLAGGNTGELFF. In DNA, the CDR3 is TGTGCCAGCAGTTTAGGACTAGCGGGAGGGAACACCGGGGAGCTGTTTTTT.

In its sample, this clone was seen once. The rearrangement uses TRBV14 and TRBJ1-1; D is uncertain. V lost 1 base to trimming and J lost 11 bases, with 11 bases between them. CDR1 and CDR2 (germline): SGHDN, FVKESK. The CDR3 contains 12 residues. CDR3 coding DNA: TGTGCCAGCAGCCAAGTGTCGTGGAGGGCTTTCTTT. It specifies CASSQVSWRAFF.

The CDR3 reads CAWSALSEQYF. The DNA of the CDR3 is TGTGCCTGGAGTGCCTTGAGCGAGCAGTACTTC. This rearrangement joins TRBV30 to TRBJ2-7; unclear D gene. CDR1 is GTSNPN and CDR2 is SVGIG in the germline V gene (reference sequence). V lost 1 base and J lost 6, with 7 bases in between. The CDR3 totals 11 residues.

This clone appeared once. V gene TRBV28 combines with J gene TRBJ2-3; the D gene is possibly TRBD1 (6 bases). The germline gives CDR1 MDHEN, CDR2 SYDVKM. V lost 6 bases, J lost 2 bases, and 15 bases lay in between. This CDR3 is built from 15 residues. CDR3 DNA sequence: TGTGCCAGCAGACAGGGACAAGGCCACACAGATACGCAGTATTTT. This translates into CASRQGQGHTDTQYF.

This rearrangement joins TRBV28 to TRBJ2-2; D is unresolved. CDR1 and CDR2 (germline): MDHEN, SYDVKM. The CDR3 length is 13 residues. V was trimmed by 8 bases and J by 2 bases, leaving 9 bases between them. The chain's CDR3 is CASGDTNTGELFF. CDR3 coding DNA: TGTGCCAGCGGTGACACAAACACCGGGGAGCTGTTTTTT.

The chain joins TRBV6-5 to TRBJ1-6; 8 bases align to TRBD1. This CDR3 has 14 amino acids. The germline V gene encodes CDR1 MNHEY and CDR2 SVGAGI. Trimming removed 4 bases from V and 10 bases from J; junction bases left unmatched: 6. In DNA form, the CDR3 reads TGTGCCAGCAGTTCAGCGACAGGGGCCTCACCCCTCCACTTT. Encoded protein: CASSSATGASPLHF.

The chain is built from TRBV7-2 and TRBJ2-4; 7 bases agree with TRBD1. The CDR3 is 13 residues long. Germline loops: CDR1 SGHTA, CDR2 FQGNSA. J lost 5 bases, V lost 5 bases, and 3 bases had no gene match. The CDR3: CASSGGQQNIQYF. The CDR3 coding sequence is TGTGCCAGCAGCGGGGGACAGCAAAACATTCAGTACTTC.

J is TRBJ1-4 and V is TRBV6-1, with 7 bases aligning to TRBD1. The CDR3 is made up of 14 amino acids. Trimming cost V 2 bases and J 7 bases; bases outside gene matches: 4. The V gene's germline CDR1 is MNHNS and CDR2 SASEGT. DNA for the CDR3: TGTGCCAGCAGTGAATGGGACAGCCTTGAAAAACTGTTTTTT. Translation gives CASSEWDSLEKLFF.